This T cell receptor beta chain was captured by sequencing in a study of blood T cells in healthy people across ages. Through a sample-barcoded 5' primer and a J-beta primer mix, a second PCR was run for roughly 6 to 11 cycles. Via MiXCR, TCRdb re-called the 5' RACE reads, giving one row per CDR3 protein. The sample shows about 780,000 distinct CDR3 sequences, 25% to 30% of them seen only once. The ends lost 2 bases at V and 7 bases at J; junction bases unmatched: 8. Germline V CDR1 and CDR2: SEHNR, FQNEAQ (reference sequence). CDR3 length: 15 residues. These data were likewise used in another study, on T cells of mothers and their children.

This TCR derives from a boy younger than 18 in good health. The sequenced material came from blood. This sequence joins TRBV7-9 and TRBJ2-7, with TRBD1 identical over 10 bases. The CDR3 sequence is CASSLSRQGAGEQYF. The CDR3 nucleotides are TGTGCCAGCAGCTTATCCCGACAGGGGGCGGGAGAGCAGTACTTC.